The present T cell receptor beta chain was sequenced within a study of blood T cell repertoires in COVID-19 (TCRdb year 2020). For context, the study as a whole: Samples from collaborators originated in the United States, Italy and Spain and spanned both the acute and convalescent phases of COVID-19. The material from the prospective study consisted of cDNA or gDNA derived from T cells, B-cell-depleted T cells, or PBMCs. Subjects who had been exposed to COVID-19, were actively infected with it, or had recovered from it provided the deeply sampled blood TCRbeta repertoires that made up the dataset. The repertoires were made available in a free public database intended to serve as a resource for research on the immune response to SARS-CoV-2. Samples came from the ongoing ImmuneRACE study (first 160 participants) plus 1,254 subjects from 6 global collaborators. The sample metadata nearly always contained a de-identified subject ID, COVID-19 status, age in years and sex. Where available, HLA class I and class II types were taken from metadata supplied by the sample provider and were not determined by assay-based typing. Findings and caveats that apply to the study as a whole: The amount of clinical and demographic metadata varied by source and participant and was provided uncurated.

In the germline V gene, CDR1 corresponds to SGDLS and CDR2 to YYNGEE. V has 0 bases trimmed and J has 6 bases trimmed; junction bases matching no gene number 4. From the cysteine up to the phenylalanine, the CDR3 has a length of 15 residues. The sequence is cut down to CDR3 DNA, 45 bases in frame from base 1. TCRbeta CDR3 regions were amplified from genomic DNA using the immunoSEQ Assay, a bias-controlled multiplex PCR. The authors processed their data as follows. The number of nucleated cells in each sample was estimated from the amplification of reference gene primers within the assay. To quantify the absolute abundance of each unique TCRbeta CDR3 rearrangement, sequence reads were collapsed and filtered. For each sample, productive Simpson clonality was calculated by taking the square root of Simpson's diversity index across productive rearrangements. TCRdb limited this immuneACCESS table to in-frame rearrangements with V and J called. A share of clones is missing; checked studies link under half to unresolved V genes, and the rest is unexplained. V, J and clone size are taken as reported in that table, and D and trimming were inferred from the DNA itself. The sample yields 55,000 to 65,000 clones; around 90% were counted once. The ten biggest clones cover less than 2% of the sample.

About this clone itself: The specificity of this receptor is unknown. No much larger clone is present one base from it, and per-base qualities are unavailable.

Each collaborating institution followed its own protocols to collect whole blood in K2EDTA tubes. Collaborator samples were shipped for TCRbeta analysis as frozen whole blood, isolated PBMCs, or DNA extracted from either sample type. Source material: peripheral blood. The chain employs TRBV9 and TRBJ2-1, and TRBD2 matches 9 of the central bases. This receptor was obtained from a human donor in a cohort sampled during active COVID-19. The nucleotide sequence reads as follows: TGTGCCAGCAGCGTAGACGGGACTAGCCTCAATGAGCAGTTCTTC. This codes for CASSVDGTSLNEQFF.